Sequencing of this T cell receptor beta chain was carried out in a study of blood T cell repertoires in COVID-19. Germline V CDR1 and CDR2: SGHRS, YFSETQ. CDR3 length: 13 residues. Germline trimming cut 4 bases from V and 3 bases from J; bases unmatched to any gene: 2. Assay used: immunoSEQ multiplex PCR; TCRdb lists only in-frame clones, some missing. The sample shows some 120,000 clones, just over 85% of them seen only once. Sequencing was done on a sample of peripheral blood. The receptor was derived from a woman in her fifties or sixties with active or convalescent COVID-19. The J gene is TRBJ1-2, the V gene TRBV5-1, with 8 nucleotides matching TRBD1. The CDR3 sequence is CASSPTGDYGYTF. CDR3 coding DNA: TGCGCCAGCAGCCCGACAGGGGACTATGGCTACACCTTC.